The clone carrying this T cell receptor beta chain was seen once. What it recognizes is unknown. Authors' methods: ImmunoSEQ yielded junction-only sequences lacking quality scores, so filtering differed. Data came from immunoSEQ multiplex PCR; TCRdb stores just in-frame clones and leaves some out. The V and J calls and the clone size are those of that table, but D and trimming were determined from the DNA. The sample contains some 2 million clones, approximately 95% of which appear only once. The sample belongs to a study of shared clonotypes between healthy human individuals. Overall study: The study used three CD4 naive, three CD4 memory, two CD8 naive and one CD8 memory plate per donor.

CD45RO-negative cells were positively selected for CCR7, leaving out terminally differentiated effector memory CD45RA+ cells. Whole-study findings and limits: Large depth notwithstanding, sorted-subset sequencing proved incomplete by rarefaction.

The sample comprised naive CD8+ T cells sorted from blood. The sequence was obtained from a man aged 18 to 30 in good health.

The CDR3: CASHLETARYEQYF. The DNA for the CDR3 is TGTGCCAGCCATTTAGAGACAGCACGATACGAGCAGTACTTC. V is TRBV6-1 and J is TRBJ2-7; D possibly corresponds to TRBD1 (5 bases). CDR3 length: 14 residues. Looked up from germline, CDR1 is MNHNS and CDR2 is SASEGT. The V and J ends lost 8 bases and 4 bases respectively, with 18 bases between them.